The 30 T cell receptor beta chains reported below all come from one sample, sequenced in a study of cytotoxic CD8 clonotypes in ibrutinib-treated CLL (dated by TCRdb to the early 2020s). Receptor amplification or capture employed the immunoSEQ multiplex PCR assay. This is the immuneACCESS table as TCRdb keeps it, with only in-frame sequences that have V and J called. A part of the clones is gone; compared with another copy, unresolved V genes explain less than half, and the rest is unexplained. The sample table records 300,000 to 400,000 clones; roughly two thirds of these occur just once. Together, the top ten hold roughly 6.7% of the sample. The sequenced sample was PBMCs, obtained after 36 months of ibrutinib treatment. The source is a human donor with chronic lymphocytic leukemia.

This rearrangement joins TRBV27 to TRBJ2-7, with a weak D call TRBD2 (6 bases). V was clipped by 2 bases and J by 6 bases, with 14 bases between them. The germline gives CDR1 MNHEY, CDR2 SMNVEV (reference sequence). The CDR3 loop spans 14 amino acids. The CDR3 DNA reads as TGTGCCAGCAGTTTACCCGGGAGCTTTGGCGAGCAGTACTTC. Amino acids: CASSLPGSFGEQYF.

The J gene is TRBJ1-2, the V gene TRBV2, with D maybe TRBD1 (6 bases). This CDR3 has 13 amino acids. CDR1 SNHLY and CDR2 FYNNEI come from the germline V gene. As DNA, the CDR3 is TGTACCCCACCGGGGGCTCTGGGCTATGGCTACACCTTC. It encodes CTPPGALGYGYTF.

The chain has TRBV9 and TRBJ2-2, with D perhaps TRBD1 (6 bases). The length of the CDR3 is 15 residues. Germline V lookup: CDR1 SGDLS, CDR2 YYNGEE. The germline V and J ends were trimmed by 0 bases and 2 bases, with 8 bases remaining between them. CDR3 nucleotides: TGTGCCAGCAGCGTAGCGGGACATAACACCGGGGAGCTGTTTTTT. Translation gives CASSVAGHNTGELFF.

This clone appeared a few times. This chain links TRBV13 with TRBJ2-3; D gene uncertain. Germline-derived CDR1 and CDR2 are PRHDT and FYEKMQ (reference sequence). Trimming removed 6 bases at V and 4 bases at J, with 8 bases between. The CDR3 loop spans 12 amino acids. CDR3 coding DNA: TGTGCCAGCAGTGTGGGTCCAGATACGCAGTATTTT. Its protein is CASSVGPDTQYF.

The gene calls are TRBV5-5 and TRBJ1-5, with TRBD1 identical over 7 bases. Trimming took 2 bases from V and 4 from J; bases not matched to a gene: 6. The CDR3 sequence is 15 residues long. Germline assignment: CDR1 SGHKS and CDR2 YYEKEE (reference sequence). Here the CDR3 DNA reads TGTGCCAGCAGCTTACGGGACAGAGGAAATCAGCCCCAGCATTTT. Translating it yields CASSLRDRGNQPQHF.

The chain carries TRBV2 and TRBJ2-5; tentatively, D is TRBD2 (5 bases). The CDR3 totals 16 residues. V was clipped by 4 bases and J by 4 bases, with 19 bases between them. CDR1 is SNHLY, CDR2 FYNNEI, per germline. The CDR3 DNA sequence: TGTGCCAGCAGTGGCCTCGGACTGGATTCGGGAGAGACCCAGTACTTC. Translated: CASSGLGLDSGETQYF.

The V call is TRBV5-1, the J call TRBJ2-3; the D is unclear. The V gene lost 3 bases and the J gene lost 8 bases, with 13 bases spanning the gap. The CDR3 extends over 13 amino acids. CDR1 and CDR2 (germline): SGHRS, YFSETQ. CDR3 bases: TGCGCCAGCAGCTCATTGACCGAAGCTACGCAGTATTTT. Translated: CASSSLTEATQYF.

This clone showed up just a few times. The V call is TRBV2, the J call TRBJ1-4, with 8 bases identical to TRBD1. This CDR3 is built from 12 residues. The ends lost 6 bases at V and 8 bases at J; junction bases unmatched: 2. Per germline, CDR1 SNHLY and CDR2 FYNNEI. The CDR3 is CASSGQGEKLFF. For the CDR3, the DNA is TGTGCCAGCAGCGGACAGGGAGAAAAACTGTTTTTT.

This clone has a single count. The chain joins TRBV28 to TRBJ2-7; 7 nucleotides agree with TRBD2. In germline, CDR1 is MDHEN, CDR2 SYDVKM. Trimming took 5 bases from V and 4 from J; bases not matched to a gene: 20. CDR3 length equals 18 residues. The DNA for the CDR3 is TGTGCCAGCAGTCCCCCAGCGTGGGGGGGGTCAGGGAGGTACGAGCAGTACTTC. Encoded protein: CASSPPAWGGSGRYEQYF.

This clone was recorded a few times. V usage is TRBV7-6 and J usage is TRBJ2-3; no definite D call. V lost 5 bases and J 14 bases, leaving 11 bases between the germline ends. Germline CDR1 and CDR2: SGHVS and FNYEAQ. The CDR3 has 10 residues. Written as DNA, the CDR3 is TGTGCCAGCAGCCCCAGATCGTCGTATTTT. Its protein product is CASSPRSSYF.

This sequence joins TRBV6-5 and TRBJ2-6; the D gene is possibly TRBD1 (6 bases). Between the trimmed V and J ends, which lost 0 bases and 4 bases, there was a span of 7 bases. In germline, CDR1 is MNHEY, CDR2 SVGAGI. CDR3 size: 15 residues. As DNA, the CDR3 is TGTGCCAGCAGTTACTCGGGACACGGGGCCAACGTCCTGACTTTC. Protein product: CASSYSGHGANVLTF.

The V gene is TRBV9, the J gene TRBJ2-6, with 7 nucleotides matching TRBD1. V shed 0 bases, J shed 0 bases, and the junction held 6 bases outside the gene matches. Germline V gene data show CDR1 as SGDLS and CDR2 as YYNGEE. The CDR3 sequence is 18 residues long. The CDR3 DNA sequence: TGTGCCAGCAGCGTAGGTTGGGACAGAATCTCTGGGGCCAACGTCCTGACTTTC. This codes for CASSVGWDRISGANVLTF.

This chain links TRBV18 with TRBJ1-3, with D maybe TRBD1 (5 bases). V dropped 5 bases and J dropped 0 bases, with 17 bases sitting between them. Germline CDR1 and CDR2: KGHSH and LQKENI. The CDR3 has 17 residues. The CDR3 protein is CASSSLAGPLSGNTIYF. The CDR3 DNA follows: TGTGCCAGCTCATCCTTAGCGGGACCCCTCTCTGGAAACACCATATATTTT.

This clone has more than one count but fewer than ten. The CDR3 nucleotides are TGTGCCAGCAGTGGAAGGACTGAAGCTTTCTTT. Protein: CASSGRTEAFF. The chain joins TRBV28 to TRBJ1-1, with D hard to call. Germline V lookup: CDR1 MDHEN, CDR2 SYDVKM. The CDR3 extends over 11 amino acids. V lost 5 bases to trimming and J lost 5 bases, with 6 bases between them.

This clone was recorded a few times. The chain combines TRBV10-2 with TRBJ2-1; D may match TRBD1 or TRBD2 (5 bases each). Germline lookup yields CDR1 WSHSY and CDR2 SAAADI. This CDR3 comprises 16 residues. With 5 bases removed from V and 8 bases from J, the gap between germline ends came to 22 bases. The CDR3 loop reads CASSQLEGWAFHEQFF. In DNA form, the CDR3 reads TGCGCCAGCAGTCAACTAGAGGGGTGGGCCTTCCATGAGCAGTTCTTC.

J is TRBJ1-5 and V is TRBV4-1, with 7 bases aligning to TRBD1. Per germline, CDR1 MGHRA and CDR2 YSYEKL. Unmatched junction bases numbered 3, after V lost 2 bases and J lost 8 bases. The CDR3 length is 13 residues. CDR3 sequence: CASSQPGTEPQHF. The CDR3 nucleotides read TGCGCCAGCAGCCAACCCGGGACAGAGCCCCAGCATTTT.

The chain has TRBV9 and TRBJ2-5; 10 bases line up with TRBD2. The junction had 6 bases not matched to a gene; V was cut back by 2 bases and J by 5 bases. Germline loops: CDR1 SGDLS, CDR2 YYNGEE. The CDR3 has 15 residues. CDR3 loop: CASSVFLGLAETQYF. CDR3 sequence (DNA): TGTGCCAGCAGCGTTTTTTTGGGACTAGCGGAGACCCAGTACTTC. Using reference TRBV9 and TRBJ2-5 for the parts outside the CDR3, the full variable domain is DSGVTQTPKHLITATGQRVTLRCSPRSGDLSVYWYQQSLDQGLQFLIQYYNGEERAKGNILERFSAQQFPDLHSELNLSSLELGDSALYFCASSVFLGLAETQYFGPGTRLLVL.

V gene TRBV5-5 combines with J gene TRBJ1-3; tentatively, D is TRBD1 (5 bases). Per germline, CDR1 SGHKS and CDR2 YYEKEE (reference sequence). The V end was cut by 4 bases, the J end by 3 bases, with 14 bases between. This CDR3 region has 15 residues. The DNA of the CDR3 is TGTGCCAGCAGCCCGCCAGGGAACCGTGGAAACACCATATATTTT. Translating gives CASSPPGNRGNTIYF.

The chain joins TRBV7-3 to TRBJ2-1, with D possibly called TRBD1 or TRBD2 (6 bases each). V was clipped by 2 bases and J by 11 bases, with 13 bases between them. The germline CDR1 and CDR2 sequences are SGHTA and FQGTGA. The CDR3 covers 13 residues. The DNA for the CDR3 is TGTGCCAGCAGCTTACGGGACCGGGGGCAGCAGTTCTTC. Residues: CASSLRDRGQQFF.

This clone was found a few times. The gene calls are TRBV6-4 and TRBJ2-3; possible D gene TRBD2, 6 bases. V lost 7 bases and J 3 bases, leaving 23 bases between the germline ends. This CDR3 comprises 17 residues. Germline loops: CDR1 MRHNA, CDR2 SNTAGT. CDR3 in amino acids: CASIEAEGYPRTDTQYF. CDR3 sequence (DNA): TGTGCCAGCATCGAAGCGGAGGGCTACCCACGGACAGATACGCAGTATTTT.

The chain recombines TRBV19 with TRBJ1-1, with a tentative D call TRBD1 (6 bases). V was trimmed by 7 bases and J by 3 bases, leaving 18 bases between them. CDR1 LNHDA and CDR2 SQIVND come from the germline V gene (reference sequence). The CDR3 totals 15 residues. The CDR3 sequence is CASTKGGRMYTEAFF. The CDR3, as DNA: TGTGCCAGTACCAAGGGGGGCCGAATGTACACTGAAGCTTTCTTT.

This chain connects TRBV5-1 to TRBJ1-1; D is ambiguous. The V end lost 3 bases, the J end lost 1 base, and 16 bases lay between the germline ends. CDR1 is SGHRS, CDR2 YFSETQ, per germline. This CDR3 has 16 residues. The CDR3 region is CASSSVRQWGNTEAFF. CDR3 coding DNA: TGCGCCAGCAGCTCAGTACGCCAGTGGGGGAACACTGAAGCTTTCTTT.

The J gene is TRBJ2-7, the V gene TRBV2; the match to TRBD2 covers 10 bases. J lost 1 base, V lost 7 bases, and 7 bases had no gene match. Germline lookup yields CDR1 SNHLY and CDR2 FYNNEI. This CDR3 spans 15 amino acids. The CDR3: CASNRERGGSYEQYF. In nucleotides, the CDR3 is TGTGCCAGCAATCGAGAGCGGGGGGGATCCTACGAGCAGTACTTC.

Here the CDR3 DNA reads TGCGCCAGGCCTCCTCCGGGACAGGGATTTGGCTACACCTTC. Its translation is CARPPPGQGFGYTF. The V and J genes are TRBV5-1 and TRBJ1-2; 9 bases are shared with TRBD1. V lost 8 bases, J lost 7 bases, and 12 bases stayed unmatched. Germline lookup yields CDR1 SGHRS and CDR2 YFSETQ. The CDR3 covers 14 residues. Together with reference TRBV5-1 and TRBJ1-2, the CDR3 gives the full variable domain: KAGVTQTPRYLIKTRGQQVTLSCSPISGHRSVSWYQQTPGQGLQFLFEYFSETQRNKGNFPGRFSGRQFSNSRSEMNVSTLELGDSALYLCARPPPGQGFGYTFGSGTRLTVV.

The CDR3: CASSYSWDPGTQYF. For the CDR3, the DNA is TGTGCCAGCAGTTACTCGTGGGACCCGGGGACCCAGTACTTC. V and J are TRBV6-5 and TRBJ2-5; D may be TRBD1 or TRBD2 (5 bases each). Germline CDR1 reads MNHEY; CDR2 reads SVGAGI. With 0 bases removed from V and 7 bases from J, the gap between germline ends came to 12 bases. There are 14 residues in the CDR3.

The chain combines TRBV10-3 with TRBJ2-5; D not resolved. The V and J ends lost 0 bases and 3 bases respectively, with 8 bases between them. Germline V CDR1 and CDR2: ENHRY, SYGVKD. There are 14 residues in the CDR3. CDR3 coding DNA: TGTGCCATCAGTGAGTCGGGATTCGAAGAGACCCAGTACTTC. Protein: CAISESGFEETQYF.

This clone was counted between two and nine times. The rearrangement links TRBV5-1 to TRBJ1-3, with 8 bases identical to TRBD1. Unmatched junction bases numbered 7, after V lost 5 bases and J lost 3 bases. Looked up from germline, CDR1 is SGHRS and CDR2 is YFSETQ. The CDR3 is 15 amino acids. CDR3 protein: CASSPLTGVGNTIYF. In DNA form, the CDR3 reads TGCGCCAGCAGTCCCCTGACAGGGGTTGGAAACACCATATATTTT.

The chain has TRBV6-4 and TRBJ2-5; the match to TRBD2 covers 8 bases. The germline V gene encodes CDR1 MRHNA and CDR2 SNTAGT. V dropped 3 bases and J dropped 1; count of bases not matched to a gene: 4. This CDR3 is built from 15 residues. CDR3 loop: CASSDTGGGQETQYF. The CDR3 DNA is TGTGCCAGCAGTGATACCGGGGGGGGCCAAGAGACCCAGTACTTC.

The V and J genes are TRBV28 and TRBJ2-7; D gene uncertain. Germline V gene sequence: CDR1 MDHEN, CDR2 SYDVKM. Trimming took 6 bases from V and 6 from J, leaving 15 bases between them. This CDR3 region has 13 residues. The CDR3, as DNA: TGTGCCAGCAGACCCCCCGGTGCGGCCGAGCAGTACTTC. This codes for CASRPPGAAEQYF.

The V and J genes are TRBV9 and TRBJ1-5; TRBD1 aligns across 7 bases. CDR3 length: 15 residues. Trimming took 0 bases from V and 6 from J; bases not matched to a gene: 6. CDR1 and CDR2 from the germline V gene are SGDLS and YYNGEE. The chain's CDR3 is CASSVEGGAGQPQHF. The CDR3 DNA reads as TGTGCCAGCAGCGTAGAAGGGGGCGCGGGTCAGCCCCAGCATTTT. The full variable domain, rest sourced from reference TRBV9 and TRBJ1-5, is DSGVTQTPKHLITATGQRVTLRCSPRSGDLSVYWYQQSLDQGLQFLIQYYNGEERAKGNILERFSAQQFPDLHSELNLSSLELGDSALYFCASSVEGGAGQPQHFGDGTRLSIL.